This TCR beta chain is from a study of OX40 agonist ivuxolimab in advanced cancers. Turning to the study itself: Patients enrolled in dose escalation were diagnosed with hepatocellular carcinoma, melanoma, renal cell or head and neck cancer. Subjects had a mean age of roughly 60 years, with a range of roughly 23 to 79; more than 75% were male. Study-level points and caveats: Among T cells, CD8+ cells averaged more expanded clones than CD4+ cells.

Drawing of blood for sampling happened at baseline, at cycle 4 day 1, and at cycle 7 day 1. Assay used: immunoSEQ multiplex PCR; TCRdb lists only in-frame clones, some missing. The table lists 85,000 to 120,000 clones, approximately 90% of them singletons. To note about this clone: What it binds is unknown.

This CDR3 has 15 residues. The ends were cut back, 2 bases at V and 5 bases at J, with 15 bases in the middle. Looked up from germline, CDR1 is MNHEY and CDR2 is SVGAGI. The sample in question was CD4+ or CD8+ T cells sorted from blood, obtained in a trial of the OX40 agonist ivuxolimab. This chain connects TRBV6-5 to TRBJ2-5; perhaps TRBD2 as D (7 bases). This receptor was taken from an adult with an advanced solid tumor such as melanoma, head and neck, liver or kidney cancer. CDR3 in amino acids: CASSYGSRGAETQYF. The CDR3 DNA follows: TGTGCCAGCAGTTACGGTTCCCGGGGGGCGGAGACCCAGTACTTC.